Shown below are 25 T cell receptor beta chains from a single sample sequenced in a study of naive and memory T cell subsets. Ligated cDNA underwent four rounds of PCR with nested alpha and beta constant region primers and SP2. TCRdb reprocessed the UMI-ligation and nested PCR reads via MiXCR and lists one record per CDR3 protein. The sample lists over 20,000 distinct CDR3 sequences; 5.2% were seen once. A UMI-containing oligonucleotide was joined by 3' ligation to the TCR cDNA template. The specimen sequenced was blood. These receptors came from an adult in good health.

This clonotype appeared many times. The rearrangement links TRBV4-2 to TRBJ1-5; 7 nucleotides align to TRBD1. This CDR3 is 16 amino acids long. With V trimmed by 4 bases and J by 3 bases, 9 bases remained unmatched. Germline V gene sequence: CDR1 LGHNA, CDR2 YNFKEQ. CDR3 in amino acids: CASSRDQGGNNQPQHF. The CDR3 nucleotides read TGTGCCAGCAGCCGAGACCAGGGGGGCAACAATCAGCCCCAGCATTTT.

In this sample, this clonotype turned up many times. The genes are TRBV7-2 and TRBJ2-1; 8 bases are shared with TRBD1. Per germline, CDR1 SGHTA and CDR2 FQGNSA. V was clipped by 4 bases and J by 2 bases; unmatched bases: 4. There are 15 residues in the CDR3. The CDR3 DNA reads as TGTGCCAGCAGCTCGACAGGGGACCCCTACAATGAGCAGTTCTTC. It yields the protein CASSSTGDPYNEQFF.

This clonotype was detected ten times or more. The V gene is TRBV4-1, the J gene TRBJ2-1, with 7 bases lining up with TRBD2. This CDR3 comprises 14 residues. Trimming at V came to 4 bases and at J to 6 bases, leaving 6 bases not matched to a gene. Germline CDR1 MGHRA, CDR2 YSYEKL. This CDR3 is CASSPAASGNEQFF. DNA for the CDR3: TGCGCCAGCAGCCCAGCCGCTAGCGGCAATGAGCAGTTCTTC.

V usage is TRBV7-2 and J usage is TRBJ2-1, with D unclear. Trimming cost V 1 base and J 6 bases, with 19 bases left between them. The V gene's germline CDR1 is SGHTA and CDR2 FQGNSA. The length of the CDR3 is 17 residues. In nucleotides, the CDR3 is TGTGCCAGCAGCTTAGTATCTCAAGGACGCGGCAGCAATGAGCAGTTCTTC. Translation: CASSLVSQGRGSNEQFF.

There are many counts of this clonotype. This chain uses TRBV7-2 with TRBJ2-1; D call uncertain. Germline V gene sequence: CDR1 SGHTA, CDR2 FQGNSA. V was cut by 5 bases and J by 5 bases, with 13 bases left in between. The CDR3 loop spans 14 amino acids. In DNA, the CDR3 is TGTGCCAGCAGCCCGAGGACGGGTGACAATGAGCAGTTCTTC. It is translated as CASSPRTGDNEQFF.

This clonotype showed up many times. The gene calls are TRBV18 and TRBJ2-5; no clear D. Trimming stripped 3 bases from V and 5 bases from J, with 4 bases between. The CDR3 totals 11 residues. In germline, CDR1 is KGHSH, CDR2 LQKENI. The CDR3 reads CASSPEETQYF. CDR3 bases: TGTGCCAGCTCACCCGAGGAGACCCAGTACTTC.

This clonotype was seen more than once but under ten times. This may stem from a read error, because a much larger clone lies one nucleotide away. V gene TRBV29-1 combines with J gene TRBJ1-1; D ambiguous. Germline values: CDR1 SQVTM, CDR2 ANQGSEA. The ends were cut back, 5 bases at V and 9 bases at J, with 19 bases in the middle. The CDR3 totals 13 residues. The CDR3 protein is CSVTRPSGAQAFF. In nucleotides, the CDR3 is TGCAGCGTTACGAGACCCTCAGGAGCCCAAGCTTTCTTT.

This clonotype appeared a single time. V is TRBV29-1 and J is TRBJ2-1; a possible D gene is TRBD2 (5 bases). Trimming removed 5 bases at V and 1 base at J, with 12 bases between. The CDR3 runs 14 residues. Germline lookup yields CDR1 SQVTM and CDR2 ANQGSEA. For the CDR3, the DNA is TGCAGCGTTACTAGAGAATTTTCCTACAATGAGCAGTTCTTC. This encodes CSVTREFSYNEQFF.

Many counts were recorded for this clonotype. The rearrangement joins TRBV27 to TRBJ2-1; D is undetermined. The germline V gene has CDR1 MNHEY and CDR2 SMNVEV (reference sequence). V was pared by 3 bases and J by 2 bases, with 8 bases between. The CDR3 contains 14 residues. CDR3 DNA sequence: TGTGCCAGCAGTTTGGACGGACCCTACAATGAGCAGTTCTTC. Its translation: CASSLDGPYNEQFF.

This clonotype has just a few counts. The CDR3 sequence is CASSLGGPSGEQYF. CDR3 nucleotides: TGTGCCAGCAGCTTAGGGGGACCCTCGGGCGAGCAGTACTTC. V and J are TRBV7-2 and TRBJ2-7; D tentatively fits TRBD1 or TRBD2 (5 bases each). The CDR3 runs to 14 residues. The V gene lost 1 base and the J gene lost 6 bases, with 13 bases spanning the gap. Germline lookup yields CDR1 SGHTA and CDR2 FQGNSA.

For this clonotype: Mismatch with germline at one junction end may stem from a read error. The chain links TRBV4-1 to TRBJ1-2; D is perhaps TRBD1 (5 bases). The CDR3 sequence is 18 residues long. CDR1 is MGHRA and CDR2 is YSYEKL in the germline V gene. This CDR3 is CASSPQRMVGAGLYGDTF. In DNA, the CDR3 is TGCGCCAGCAGCCCCCAGAGGATGGTCGGGGCCGGATTGTATGGCGACACCTTC.

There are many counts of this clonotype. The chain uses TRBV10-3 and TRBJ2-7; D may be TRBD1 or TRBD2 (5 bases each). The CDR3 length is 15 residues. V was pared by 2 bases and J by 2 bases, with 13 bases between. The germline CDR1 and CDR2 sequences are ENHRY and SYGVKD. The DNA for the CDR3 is TGTGCCATCAGTGAGGGGGACCACTCGACCTACGAGCAGTACTTC. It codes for CAISEGDHSTYEQYF.

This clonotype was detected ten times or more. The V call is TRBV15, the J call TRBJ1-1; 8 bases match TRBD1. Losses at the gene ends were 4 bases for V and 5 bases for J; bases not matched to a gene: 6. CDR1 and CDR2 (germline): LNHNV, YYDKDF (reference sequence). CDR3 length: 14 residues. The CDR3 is CATSTRTGRTEAFF. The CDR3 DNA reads TGTGCCACCAGCACAAGGACAGGGAGGACTGAAGCTTTCTTT.

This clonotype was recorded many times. The CDR3 loop reads CSVRSGSYEQYF. The CDR3 DNA is TGCAGCGTCCGCAGCGGTTCCTACGAGCAGTACTTC. The V and J genes are TRBV29-1 and TRBJ2-7, with D perhaps TRBD2 (5 bases). The length of the CDR3 is 12 residues. Trimming took 6 bases from V and 1 from J, leaving 10 bases between them. Looked up from germline, CDR1 is SQVTM and CDR2 is ANQGSEA.

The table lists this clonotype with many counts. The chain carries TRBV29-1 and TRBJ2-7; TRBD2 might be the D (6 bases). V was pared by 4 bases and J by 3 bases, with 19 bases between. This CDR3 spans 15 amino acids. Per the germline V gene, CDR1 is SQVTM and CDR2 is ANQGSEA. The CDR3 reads CSVGSWQGGYYEQYF. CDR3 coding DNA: TGCAGCGTTGGGTCGTGGCAGGGAGGATACTACGAGCAGTACTTC.

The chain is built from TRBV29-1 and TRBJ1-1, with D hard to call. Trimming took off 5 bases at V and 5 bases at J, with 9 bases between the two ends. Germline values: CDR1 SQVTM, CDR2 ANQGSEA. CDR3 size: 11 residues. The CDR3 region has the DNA TGCAGCGTTTTAGGGATTACTGAAGCTTTCTTT. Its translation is CSVLGITEAFF.

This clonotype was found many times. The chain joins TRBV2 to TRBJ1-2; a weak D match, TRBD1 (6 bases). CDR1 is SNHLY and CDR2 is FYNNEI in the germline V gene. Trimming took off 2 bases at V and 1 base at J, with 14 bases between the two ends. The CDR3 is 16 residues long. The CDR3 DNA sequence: TGTGCCAGCAGTGAATGGACAGCGTCTAATAACTATGGCTACACCTTC. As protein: CASSEWTASNNYGYTF. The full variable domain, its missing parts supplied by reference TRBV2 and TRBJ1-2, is EPEVTQTPSHQVTQMGQEVILRCVPISNHLYFYWYRQILGQKVEFLVSFYNNEISEKSEIFDDQFSVERPDGSNFTLKIRSTKLEDSAMYFCASSEWTASNNYGYTFGSGTRLTVV.

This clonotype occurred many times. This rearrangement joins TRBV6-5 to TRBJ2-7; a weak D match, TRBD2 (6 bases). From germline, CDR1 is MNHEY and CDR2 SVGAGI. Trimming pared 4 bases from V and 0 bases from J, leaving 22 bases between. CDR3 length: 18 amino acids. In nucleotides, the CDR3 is TGTGCCAGCAGTTCCCGACCGGGACTTCTAAAGACCTCCTACGAGCAGTACTTC. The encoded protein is CASSSRPGLLKTSYEQYF.

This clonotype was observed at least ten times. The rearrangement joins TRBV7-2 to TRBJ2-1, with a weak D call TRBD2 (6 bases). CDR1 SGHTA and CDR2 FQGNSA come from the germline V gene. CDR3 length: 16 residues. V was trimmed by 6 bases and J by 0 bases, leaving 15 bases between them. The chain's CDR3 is CASRRDSLSSYNEQFF. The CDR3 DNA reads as TGTGCCAGCAGACGGGACTCTTTGAGCTCCTACAATGAGCAGTTCTTC.

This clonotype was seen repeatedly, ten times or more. CDR3 amino acids: CASSLTRDTQYF. Written as DNA, the CDR3 is TGTGCCAGCAGCTTGACTAGGGATACGCAGTATTTT. The chain employs TRBV7-2 and TRBJ2-3; TRBD2 might be the D (6 bases). The CDR3 loop spans 12 amino acids. Germline CDR1 reads SGHTA; CDR2 reads FQGNSA. With 3 bases removed from V and 6 bases from J, the gap between germline ends came to 7 bases.

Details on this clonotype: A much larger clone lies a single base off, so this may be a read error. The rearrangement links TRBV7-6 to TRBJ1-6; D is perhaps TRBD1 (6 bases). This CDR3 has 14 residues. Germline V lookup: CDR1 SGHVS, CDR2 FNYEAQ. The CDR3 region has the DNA TGTGCCAGCAGCTTAACGAGACAGGATTCACCCCACCACTTT. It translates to CASSLTRQDSPHHF.

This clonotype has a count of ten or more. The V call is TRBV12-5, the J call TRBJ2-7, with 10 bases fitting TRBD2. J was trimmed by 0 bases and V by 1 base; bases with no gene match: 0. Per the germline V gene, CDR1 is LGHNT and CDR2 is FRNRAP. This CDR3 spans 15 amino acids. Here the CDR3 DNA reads TGTGCTAGTGGTTTGGGACTAGCGGGCTCCTACGAGCAGTACTTC. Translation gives CASGLGLAGSYEQYF.

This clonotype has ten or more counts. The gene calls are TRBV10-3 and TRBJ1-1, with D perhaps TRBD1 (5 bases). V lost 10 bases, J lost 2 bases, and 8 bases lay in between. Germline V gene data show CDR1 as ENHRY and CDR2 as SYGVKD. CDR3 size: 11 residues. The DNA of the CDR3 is TGTGCCACCCGGGGCAACACTGAAGCTTTCTTT. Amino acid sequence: CATRGNTEAFF.

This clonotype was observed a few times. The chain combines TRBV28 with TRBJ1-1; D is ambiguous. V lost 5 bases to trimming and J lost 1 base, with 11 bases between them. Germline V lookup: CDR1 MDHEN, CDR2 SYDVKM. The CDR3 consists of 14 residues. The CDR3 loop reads CASSPRLGNTEAFF. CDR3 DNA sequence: TGTGCCAGCAGTCCCCGATTAGGGAACACTGAAGCTTTCTTT.

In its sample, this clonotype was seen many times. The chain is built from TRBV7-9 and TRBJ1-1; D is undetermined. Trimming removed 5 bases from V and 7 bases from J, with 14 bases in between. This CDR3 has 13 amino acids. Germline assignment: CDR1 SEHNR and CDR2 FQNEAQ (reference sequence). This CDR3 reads CASSAPGTVEAFF. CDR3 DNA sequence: TGTGCCAGCAGCGCCCCAGGTACCGTTGAAGCTTTCTTT. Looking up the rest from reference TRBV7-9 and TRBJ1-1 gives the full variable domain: DTGVSQNPRHKITKRGQNVTFRCDPISEHNRLYWYRQTLGQGPEFLTYFQNEAQLEKSRLLSDRFSAERPKGSFSTLEIQRTEQGDSAMYLCASSAPGTVEAFFGQGTRLTVV.